The 22 T cell receptor beta chains listed next were all sequenced from one sample in a study of blood T cell repertoires in COVID-19. Measured with immunoSEQ multiplex PCR; TCRdb has only the in-frame clones, and not every one. The sample has 150,000 to 200,000 clones; about four fifths are singletons. Sequencing input: peripheral blood. The source is a woman in her fifties or sixties with COVID-19, enrolled during active disease.

The chain has TRBV27 and TRBJ1-2; 7 nucleotides match TRBD1. The CDR3 spans 15 residues. V was clipped by 3 bases and J by 4 bases; unmatched bases: 8. The germline V gene encodes CDR1 MNHEY and CDR2 SMNVEV (reference sequence). The CDR3 DNA follows: TGTGCCAGCAGTTTCCGACAGGGTCTTATCTATGGCTACACCTTC. This codes for CASSFRQGLIYGYTF.

The chain employs TRBV24-1 and TRBJ2-4, with D tentatively TRBD2 (5 bases). Per germline, CDR1 KGHDR and CDR2 SFDVKD. The V end lost 3 bases, the J end lost 1 base, and 15 bases lay between the germline ends. The CDR3 is 17 residues long. The CDR3 bases are TGTGCCACCAGTGATGGAGGACTTCCCGGGGCCAAAAACATTCAGTACTTC. Translation gives CATSDGGLPGAKNIQYF.

The chain couples TRBV30 to TRBJ2-7; D may be TRBD2 (6 bases). Germline CDR1 GTSNPN, CDR2 SVGIG (reference sequence). V lost 0 bases and J lost 2, with 14 bases in between. The CDR3 runs to 15 residues. For the CDR3, the DNA is TGTGCCTGGAGTGTACGGGAGCCCTTCCCCTACGAGCAGTACTTC. Amino acids: CAWSVREPFPYEQYF. Full variable domain (missing parts from reference TRBV30 and TRBJ2-7): SQTIHQWPATLVQPVGSPLSLECTVEGTSNPNLYWYRQAAGRGLQLLFYSVGIGQISSEVPQNLSASRPQDRQFILSSKKLLLSDSGFYLCAWSVREPFPYEQYFGPGTRLTVT.

The count of this clone is one. This chain uses TRBV29-1 with TRBJ2-1, with TRBD2 matching over 7 bases. V lost 7 bases and J lost 5; bases outside the gene matches: 5. There are 12 residues in the CDR3. The germline gives CDR1 SQVTM, CDR2 ANQGSEA. The CDR3: CSGGLGDNEQFF. CDR3 sequence (DNA): TGCAGCGGCGGACTAGGAGACAATGAGCAGTTCTTC.

V usage is TRBV5-1 and J usage is TRBJ2-3, with 8 bases lining up with TRBD1. The CDR3 extends over 14 amino acids. Germline CDR1 is SGHRS and CDR2 is YFSETQ. V dropped 3 bases and J dropped 3; count of bases not matched to a gene: 3. This CDR3 is CASSSRQGTDTQYF. The CDR3 DNA follows: TGCGCCAGCAGCTCCCGACAGGGGACAGATACGCAGTATTTT.

The rearrangement links TRBV5-1 to TRBJ2-3; 9 nucleotides line up with TRBD2. CDR1 is SGHRS, CDR2 YFSETQ, per germline. The V segment lost 1 base and the J segment 1 base; nucleotides outside the gene matches: 13. The CDR3 has 19 residues. CDR3 coding DNA: TGCGCCAGCAGCTTGTGGGGAGTCTTAGCGGGAGAGGGCACAGATACGCAGTATTTT. It is translated as CASSLWGVLAGEGTDTQYF.

The sample holds one count of this clone. CDR3 loop: CASSQDYGGSTDTQYF. In nucleotides, the CDR3 is TGCGCCAGCAGCCAAGATTACGGGGGAAGCACAGATACGCAGTATTTT. The V gene is TRBV4-1, the J gene TRBJ2-3; tentatively, D is TRBD2 (6 bases). The CDR3 runs 16 residues. Trimming took 0 bases from V and 0 from J, leaving 10 bases between them. The germline CDR1 and CDR2 sequences are MGHRA and YSYEKL.

The chain is built from TRBV19 and TRBJ1-5; possible D gene TRBD1, 6 bases. Germline values: CDR1 LNHDA, CDR2 SQIVND (reference sequence). The CDR3 has 15 amino acids. V gave up 5 bases and J gave up 0 bases, with 11 bases separating them. The CDR3 nucleotides are TGTGCCAGTAGTGAACAGGGTTTTAGCAATCAGCCCCAGCATTTT. Residues: CASSEQGFSNQPQHF. Combining the CDR3 with reference TRBV19 and TRBJ1-5 gives the whole variable domain DGGITQSPKYLFRKEGQNVTLSCEQNLNHDAMYWYRQDPGQGLRLIYYSQIVNDFQKGDIAEGYSVSREKKESFPLTVTSAQKNPTAFYLCASSEQGFSNQPQHFGDGTRLSIL.

The gene calls are TRBV6-6 and TRBJ1-4; 7 bases are a match to TRBD1. V shed 8 bases and J 8 bases; nucleotides not matched to a gene: 8. The CDR3 contains 13 residues. Germline CDR1 and CDR2: MNHNY and SVGAGI (reference sequence). This CDR3 reads CASSRGSWEKLFF. CDR3 coding DNA: TGTGCCAGCTCCAGGGGGTCTTGGGAAAAACTGTTTTTT.

DNA of the CDR3: TGTGCCAGTTCCCGGGACAGGGATTCAGGGGCCAACGTCCTGACTTTC. It specifies CASSRDRDSGANVLTF. The chain joins TRBV6-4 to TRBJ2-6, with TRBD1 identical over 9 bases. V lost 9 bases to trimming and J lost 4 bases; unmatched junction nucleotides: 10. Per germline, CDR1 MRHNA and CDR2 SNTAGT. This CDR3 has 16 amino acids.

The genes are TRBV28 and TRBJ2-1, with D maybe TRBD1 (6 bases). Trimming shortened V by 5 bases and J by 4 bases, and 18 bases separated the two germline ends. CDR1 MDHEN and CDR2 SYDVKM come from the germline V gene. The CDR3 is made up of 16 amino acids. CDR3: CASSRTTGVGYNEQFF. The CDR3 nucleotides read TGTGCCAGCAGTCGGACGACAGGTGTTGGATACAATGAGCAGTTCTTC. Filled out from reference TRBV28 and TRBJ2-1, the complete variable domain reads DVKVTQSSRYLVKRTGEKVFLECVQDMDHENMFWYRQDPGLGLRLIYFSYDVKMKEKGDIPEGYSVSREKKERFSLILESASTNQTSMYLCASSRTTGVGYNEQFFGPGTRLTVL.

The chain uses TRBV6-5 and TRBJ2-3, with D possibly TRBD2 on 7 matching bases. Germline CDR1 is MNHEY and CDR2 is SVGAGI. V was clipped by 5 bases and J by 6 bases, with 15 bases between them. The CDR3 is made up of 14 amino acids. DNA of the CDR3: TGTGCCAGCAGTCCCGGGGGGCCAAGGGATACGCAGTATTTT. Translating gives CASSPGGPRDTQYF.

V usage is TRBV6-5 and J usage is TRBJ1-2; no definite D call. Germline assignment: CDR1 MNHEY and CDR2 SVGAGI. This CDR3 region has 15 residues. The ends were cut back, 4 bases at V and 7 bases at J, with 19 bases in the middle. DNA of the CDR3: TGTGCCAGCAGTTCCCACTACGTTTCCTTCGGTGGCTACACCTTC. Protein: CASSSHYVSFGGYTF.

The chain carries TRBV24-1 and TRBJ2-1; 9 bases are shared with TRBD1. The length of the CDR3 is 16 residues. CDR1 and CDR2 (germline): KGHDR, SFDVKD. Trimming at V came to 3 bases and at J to 3 bases, leaving 5 bases not matched to a gene. In DNA, the CDR3 is TGTGCCACCAGTGATCCCGGGACAGGGAACTACAATGAGCAGTTCTTC. It encodes CATSDPGTGNYNEQFF.

This chain uses TRBV7-3 with TRBJ2-2, with D possibly being TRBD1 (6 bases). Germline V gives CDR1 SGHTA, CDR2 FQGTGA. The germline V and J ends were trimmed by 6 bases and 6 bases, with 20 bases remaining between them. The CDR3 spans 16 residues. Here the CDR3 DNA reads TGTGCCAGCAGGTTGACCGGCAGGGGTAGCGCCGGGGAGCTGTTTTTT. Translation gives CASRLTGRGSAGELFF. The variable domain in full, completed from reference TRBV7-3 and TRBJ2-2, reads GAGVSQTPSNKVTEKGKYVELRCDPISGHTALYWYRQSLGQGPEFLIYFQGTGAADDSGLPNDRFFAVRPEGSVSTLKIQRTERGDSAVYLCASRLTGRGSAGELFFGEGSRLTVL.

This sequence joins TRBV15 and TRBJ1-5; D is perhaps TRBD1 (6 bases). The ends were cut back, 5 bases at V and 7 bases at J, with 21 bases in the middle. CDR1 and CDR2 (germline): LNHNV, YYDKDF (reference sequence). CDR3 length: 16 amino acids. CDR3 sequence: CATSPNFAGAGQPQHF. The CDR3 nucleotides are TGTGCCACCAGCCCCAATTTCGCGGGGGCCGGGCAGCCCCAGCATTTT.

The gene calls are TRBV7-6 and TRBJ2-1; D might be TRBD2 (6 bases). V lost 5 bases to trimming and J lost 6 bases, with 23 bases between them. The V gene's germline CDR1 is SGHVS and CDR2 FNYEAQ. The CDR3 covers 17 residues. CDR3 DNA sequence: TGTGCCAGCAGCCCGGTGGGCGGGATATCCATCGGCAATGAGCAGTTCTTC. Translation gives CASSPVGGISIGNEQFF.

The J gene is TRBJ1-2, the V gene TRBV7-6; TRBD1 matches 10 bases. Germline V CDR1 and CDR2: SGHVS, FNYEAQ. This CDR3 region has 16 residues. V trimming: 3 bases; J trimming: 8 bases; junction bases outside the gene matches: 12. CDR3 loop: CASSFGTGAFGNGYTF. The CDR3 bases are TGTGCCAGCAGCTTCGGGACAGGGGCTTTCGGGAACGGCTACACCTTC. Looking up the rest from reference TRBV7-6 and TRBJ1-2 gives the full variable domain: GAGVSQSPRYKVTKRGQDVALRCDPISGHVSLYWYRQALGQGPEFLTYFNYEAQQDKSGLPNDRFSAERPEGSISTLTIQRTEQRDSAMYRCASSFGTGAFGNGYTFGSGTRLTVV.

V usage is TRBV6-5 and J usage is TRBJ1-1; TRBD1 aligns across 8 bases. The CDR3 is 14 residues long. Germline CDR1 is MNHEY and CDR2 is SVGAGI. With V trimmed by 5 bases and J by 7 bases, 9 bases remained unmatched. The CDR3 region is CASSLTTGGIEAFF. DNA for the CDR3: TGTGCCAGCAGTCTAACAACAGGGGGAATTGAAGCTTTCTTT.

The CDR3 reads CASSFRDRPYNEQFF. The CDR3 DNA follows: TGTGCCAGCAGCTTTAGGGACAGGCCCTACAATGAGCAGTTCTTC. The chain has TRBV28 and TRBJ2-1; the match to TRBD1 covers 8 bases. CDR3 length: 15 amino acids. The germline V gene encodes CDR1 MDHEN and CDR2 SYDVKM. V dropped 6 bases and J dropped 2; count of bases not matched to a gene: 6.

As regards this clone: A junction boundary mismatches the germline segment, possibly from a read error. Other DNA variants within this sample encode the same CDR3. The chain joins TRBV19 to TRBJ2-2; TRBD2 might be the D (6 bases). Per germline, CDR1 LNHDA and CDR2 SQIVND (reference sequence). The CDR3 extends over 15 amino acids. CDR3 region: CASSIGGAGTGELFF. DNA for the CDR3: TGTGCCAGTAGCATAGGAGGGGCGGGGACCGGGGAGCTGTTTTTT.

This clone showed up just a few times. This rearrangement joins TRBV30 to TRBJ2-2; TRBD2 agrees at 10 bases. Per germline, CDR1 GTSNPN and CDR2 SVGIG (reference sequence). The CDR3 spans 17 residues. The J segment lost 5 bases and the V segment lost 3 bases, leaving 12 bases of the junction unmatched. This CDR3 reads CAWRRGAIAGGTGELFF. The DNA of the CDR3 is TGTGCCTGGAGAAGAGGGGCGATAGCGGGAGGAACCGGGGAGCTGTTTTTT.